This TCR beta chain was observed in a study of T-cell memory formation after mild COVID-19. The CDR3 contains 15 residues. Germline V lookup: CDR1 SGHTA, CDR2 FQGNSA. About this clonotype: The junction departs from germline at one end; a sequencing error may be responsible.

TCRdb re-called the 5' RACE reads with MiXCR, one entry per CDR3 protein. The sample shows 350,000 to 500,000 distinct CDR3 sequences, 15% to 20% of them seen only once. The sequence was obtained from a man in his late teens or twenties who had mild COVID-19 (a few samples of this study predate the infection). Cell type and time point are not known. The chain uses TRBV7-2 and TRBJ2-2; TRBD2 is a possible D gene (6 bases). Sequencing was performed on PBMCs or a T cell subset sorted from them (not recorded which). CDR3 residues: CDSSFGQGGTGELFF. The CDR3 nucleotides read TGTGACAGCAGCTTCGGGCAGGGAGGAACCGGGGAGCTGTTTTTT.